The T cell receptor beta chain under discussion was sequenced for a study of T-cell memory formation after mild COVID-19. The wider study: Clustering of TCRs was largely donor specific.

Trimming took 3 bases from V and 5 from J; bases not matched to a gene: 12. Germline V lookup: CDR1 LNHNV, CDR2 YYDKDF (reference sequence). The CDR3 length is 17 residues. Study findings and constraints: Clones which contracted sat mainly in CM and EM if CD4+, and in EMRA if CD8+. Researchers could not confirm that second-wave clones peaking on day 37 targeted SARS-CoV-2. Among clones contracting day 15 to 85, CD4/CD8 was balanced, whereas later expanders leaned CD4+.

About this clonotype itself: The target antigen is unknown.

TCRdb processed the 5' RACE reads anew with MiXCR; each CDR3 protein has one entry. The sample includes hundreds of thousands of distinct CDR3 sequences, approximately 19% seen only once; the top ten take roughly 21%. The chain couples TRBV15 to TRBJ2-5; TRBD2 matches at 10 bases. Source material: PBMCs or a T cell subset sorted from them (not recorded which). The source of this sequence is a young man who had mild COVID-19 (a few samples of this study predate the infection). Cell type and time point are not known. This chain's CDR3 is CATSSTLSGGRSETQYF. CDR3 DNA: TGTGCCACCAGCAGCACACTTAGCGGGGGGCGGTCGGAGACCCAGTACTTC.